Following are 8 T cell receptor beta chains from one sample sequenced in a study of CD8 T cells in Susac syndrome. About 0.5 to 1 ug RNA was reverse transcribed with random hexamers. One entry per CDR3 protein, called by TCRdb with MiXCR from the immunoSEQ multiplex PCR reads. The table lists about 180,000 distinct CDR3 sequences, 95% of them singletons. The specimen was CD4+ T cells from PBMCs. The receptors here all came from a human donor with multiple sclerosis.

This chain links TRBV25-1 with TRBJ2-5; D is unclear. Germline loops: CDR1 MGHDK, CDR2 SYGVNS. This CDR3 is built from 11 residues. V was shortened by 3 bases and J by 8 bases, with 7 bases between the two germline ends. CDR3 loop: CASSDKITQYF. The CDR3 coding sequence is TGTGCCAGCAGTGACAAAATAACCCAGTACTTC.

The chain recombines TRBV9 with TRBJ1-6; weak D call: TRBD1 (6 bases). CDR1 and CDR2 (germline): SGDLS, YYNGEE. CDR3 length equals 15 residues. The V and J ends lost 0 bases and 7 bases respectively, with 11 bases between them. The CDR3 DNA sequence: TGTGCCAGCAGCGTAGGGGCAGGGGCAAATTCACCCCTCCACTTT. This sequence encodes CASSVGAGANSPLHF. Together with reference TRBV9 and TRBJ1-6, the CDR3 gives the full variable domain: DSGVTQTPKHLITATGQRVTLRCSPRSGDLSVYWYQQSLDQGLQFLIQYYNGEERAKGNILERFSAQQFPDLHSELNLSSLELGDSALYFCASSVGAGANSPLHFGNGTRLTVT.

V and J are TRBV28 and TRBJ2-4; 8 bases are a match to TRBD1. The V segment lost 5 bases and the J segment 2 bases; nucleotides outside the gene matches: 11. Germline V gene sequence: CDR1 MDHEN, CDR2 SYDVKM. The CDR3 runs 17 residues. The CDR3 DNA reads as TGTGCCAGCAGTCCTATTGGACAGGGTGTAACCAAAAACATTCAGTACTTC. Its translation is CASSPIGQGVTKNIQYF.

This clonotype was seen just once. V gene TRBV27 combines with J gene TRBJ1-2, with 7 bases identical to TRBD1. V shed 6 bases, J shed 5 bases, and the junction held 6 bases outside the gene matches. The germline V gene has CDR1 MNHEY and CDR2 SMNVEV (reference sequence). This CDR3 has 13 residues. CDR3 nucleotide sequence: TGTGCCAGCAGGGAGACAGGGCAATATGGCTACACCTTC. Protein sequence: CASRETGQYGYTF.

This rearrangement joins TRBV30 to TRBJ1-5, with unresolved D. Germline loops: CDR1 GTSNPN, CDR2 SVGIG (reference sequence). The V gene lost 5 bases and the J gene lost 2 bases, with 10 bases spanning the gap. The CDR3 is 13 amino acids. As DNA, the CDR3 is TGTGCCTGGGGCCCGAGGGGCAATCAGCCCCAGCATTTT. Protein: CAWGPRGNQPQHF.

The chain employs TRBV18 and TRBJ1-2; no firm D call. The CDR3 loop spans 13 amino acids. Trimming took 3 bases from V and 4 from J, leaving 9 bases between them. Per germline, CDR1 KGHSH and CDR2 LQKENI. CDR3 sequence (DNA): TGTGCCAGCTCACCCGGAACCGTCTATGGCTACACCTTC. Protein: CASSPGTVYGYTF. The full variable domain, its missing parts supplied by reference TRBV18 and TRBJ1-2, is NAGVMQNPRHLVRRRGQEARLRCSPMKGHSHVYWYRQLPEEGLKFMVYLQKENIIDESGMPKERFSAEFPKEGPSILRIQQVVRGDSAAYFCASSPGTVYGYTFGSGTRLTVV.

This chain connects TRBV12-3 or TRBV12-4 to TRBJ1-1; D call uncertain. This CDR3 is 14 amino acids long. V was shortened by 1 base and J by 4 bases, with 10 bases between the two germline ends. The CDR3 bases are TGTGCCAGCAGTTTAGTCGGAAGGTTCACTGAAGCTTTCTTT. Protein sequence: CASSLVGRFTEAFF.

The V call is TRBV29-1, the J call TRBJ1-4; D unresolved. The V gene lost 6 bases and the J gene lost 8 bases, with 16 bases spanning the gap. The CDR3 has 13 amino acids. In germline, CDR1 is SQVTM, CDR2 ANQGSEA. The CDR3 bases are TGCAGCGTGCGGACCTCTGACGGAGAAAAACTGTTTTTT. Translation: CSVRTSDGEKLFF.